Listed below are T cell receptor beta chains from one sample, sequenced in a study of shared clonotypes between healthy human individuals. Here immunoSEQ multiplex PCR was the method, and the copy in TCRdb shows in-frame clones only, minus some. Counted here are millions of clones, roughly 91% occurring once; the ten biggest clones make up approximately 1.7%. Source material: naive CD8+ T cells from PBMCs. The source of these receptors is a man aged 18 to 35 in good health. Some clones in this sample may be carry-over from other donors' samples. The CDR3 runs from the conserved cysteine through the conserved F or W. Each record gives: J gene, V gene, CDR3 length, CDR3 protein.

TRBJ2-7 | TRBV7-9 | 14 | CASSGAGLRYEQYF
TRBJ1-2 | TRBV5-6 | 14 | CASSPAGGNYGYTF
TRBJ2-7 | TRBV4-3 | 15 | CASSLGGGAAHEQYF
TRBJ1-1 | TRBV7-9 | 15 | CASSGDRDSYTEAFF
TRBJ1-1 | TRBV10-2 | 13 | CASSESNGGGAFF
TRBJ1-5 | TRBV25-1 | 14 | CASRGGGSNQPQHF
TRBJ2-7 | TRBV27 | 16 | CASSLLSSGRSYEQYF
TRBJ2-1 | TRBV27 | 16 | CASSIRVGGSHNEQFF
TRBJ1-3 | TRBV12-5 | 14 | CASGLAGSGNTIYF
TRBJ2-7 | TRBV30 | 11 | CAWSPGREQYF
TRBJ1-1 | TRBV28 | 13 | CASIVYRGTEAFF
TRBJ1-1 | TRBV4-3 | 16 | CASSQDRRRVNTEAFF
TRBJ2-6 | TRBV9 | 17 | CASSVRGTVPGANVLTF
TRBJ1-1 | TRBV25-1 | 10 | CASRGREAFF
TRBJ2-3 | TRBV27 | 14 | CASSPGHLLDTQYF
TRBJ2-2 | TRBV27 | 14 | CASSLFTGVEELFF
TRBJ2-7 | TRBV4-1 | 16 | CASSPSPSENFLEQYF
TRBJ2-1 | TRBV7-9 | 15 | CASSSRTGSGNEQFF
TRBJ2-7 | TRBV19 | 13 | CASSIDGESEQYF
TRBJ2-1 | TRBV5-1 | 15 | CASSPDRGRVNEQFF
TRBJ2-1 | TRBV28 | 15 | CASRVAQGAGNEQFF
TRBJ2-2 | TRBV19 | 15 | CASTTILKNTGELFF
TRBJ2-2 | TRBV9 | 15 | CASSEFGMDTGELFF
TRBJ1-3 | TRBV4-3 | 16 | CASSAGTGGFGNTIYF
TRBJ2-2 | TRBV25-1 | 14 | CASSGREVAGELFF
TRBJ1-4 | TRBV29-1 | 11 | CSVRRNEKLFF
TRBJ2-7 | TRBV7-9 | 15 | CASSLVDSSPYEQYF
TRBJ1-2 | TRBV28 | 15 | CASSLSQGVKDGYTF
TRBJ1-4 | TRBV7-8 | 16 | CASSFRAGATNEKLFF
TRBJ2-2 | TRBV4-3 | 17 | CASSQADRERYTGELFF
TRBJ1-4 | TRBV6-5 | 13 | CASRVTVNEKLFF
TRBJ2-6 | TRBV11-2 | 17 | CASSLFGLGSGANVLTF
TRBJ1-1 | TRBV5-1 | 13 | CASSLRTGTEAFF
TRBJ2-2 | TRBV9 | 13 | CASSVRAGGELFF
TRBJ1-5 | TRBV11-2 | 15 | CASSLGSESNQPQHF
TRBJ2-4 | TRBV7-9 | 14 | CASSLGIAKNIQYF
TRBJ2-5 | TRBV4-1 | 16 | CASSQGTGRGGGTQYF
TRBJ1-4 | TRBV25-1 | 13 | CASGGTGDEKLFF
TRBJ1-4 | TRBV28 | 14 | CASSPRGLGEKLFF
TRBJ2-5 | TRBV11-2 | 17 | CASSLGASGNFQETQYF
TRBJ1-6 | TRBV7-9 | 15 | CASSLPGQLNSPLHF
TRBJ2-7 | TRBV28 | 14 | CASSFRISSYEQYF
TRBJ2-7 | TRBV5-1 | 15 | CASSLREGRSYEQYF
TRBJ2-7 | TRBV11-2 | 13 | CASSTGLLYEQYF
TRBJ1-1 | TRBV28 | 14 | CASSFSLRDTEAFF
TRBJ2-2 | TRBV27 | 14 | CASSRGGDTGELFF
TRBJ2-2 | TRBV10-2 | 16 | CASSLSRYVPPGELFF
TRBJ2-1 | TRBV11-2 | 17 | CASRYGTGYYSYNEQFF
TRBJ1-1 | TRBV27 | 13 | CASSTSPRDGAFF
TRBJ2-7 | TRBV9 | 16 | CASSGAAGGARHEQYF